This T cell receptor beta chain is drawn from a study of PD-1 blockade in classical Hodgkin lymphoma (dated by TCRdb to the early 2020s). About the full investigation: Nivolumab dosing was 3 mg/kg intravenously every 2 weeks, continuing until either disease progression or unacceptable toxicity. The study used CyTOF and TCR beta sequencing to define a peripheral blood immune signature of response to PD-1 blockade in classical Hodgkin lymphoma. On the study overall, not on this receptor specifically: By C4D1, a significant rise was seen in CD4+ TCR diversity but not in CD8+ TCR diversity (p=0.0027 vs p=0.16), and the rise was most apparent among complete responders (p=0.02). Baseline TCR diversity was reported to be lower in newly diagnosed patients than in healthy donors and to be lower still in relapsed/refractory patients. Trial patients achieving complete response had baseline diversity similar to newly diagnosed patients, whereas partial responders and progressors had significantly lower diversity. The study was limited to a single clinical trial cohort, and causes of repertoire differences, possibly disease activity or prior therapy, remained undefined. Diversity was lower in patients who began nivolumab less than 1 year after ASCT, so these patients were left out of later analyses to avoid confounding by immune reconstitution.

The CDR3 goes from the cysteine to the phenylalanine over 16 residues. The read is trimmed to its CDR3 DNA, 48 bases read in frame from base 1. Based on the germline V gene, the CDR1 and CDR2 sequences are MNHNS and SASEGT. Trimmed from V: 4 bases; trimmed from J: 5 bases; junction bases lacking a gene match: 11. Genomic DNA was isolated using the Qiagen DNeasy kit from unsorted PBMCs as well as from negatively selected CD4+ and CD8+ fractions. TCR beta CDR3 regions were amplified by immunoSEQ multiplex PCR using primers annealing to V and J segments. Amplification bias was minimized using a synthetic immune receptor repertoire, and residual bias was removed computationally after sequencing. The authors' pipeline ran thus. Repertoire diversity was quantified as the Shannon entropy index using custom Python scripts. Unsorted, CD4+ and CD8+ repertoires were analyzed separately, except for combined analyses in which CD4+ and CD8+ sequences were merged in silico. Clonal expansion was defined as at least a 2-fold frequency increase after treatment relative to C1D1, with a pseudocount of 0.5 for undetected baseline clones. Singleton clones were defined as clones with 0 or 1 copy at C1D1, and non-singleton clones were defined as clones with 2 or more copies. Clones expanded in unsorted samples were annotated as CD4+, CD8+ or unknown by matching protein sequences in sorted samples from the same patient. Wilcoxon tests on paired samples were used to test changes in diversity from C1D1 to C4D1. TCRdb took this table from immuneACCESS and kept in-frame rearrangements with V and J called. Such tables lack part of the clones; where checked against another copy, unresolved V genes explain under half of the gap, and the rest is unexplained. That table supplies the V and J calls and clone size; D and trimming were determined from the DNA. Across this sample there are some 30,000 clones, with more than 85% seen only once. Clones ranked in the top ten supply around 0.3% of the sample.

As for this clone: The target of this receptor is not known. No base-level quality is on record; no much larger clone is a single base apart.

Per the publication, the time point label means: cycle 4 day 1 (C4D1), after 6 weeks of nivolumab. Every trial patient had relapsed after autologous stem cell transplantation, and cohorts A, B and C differed in prior brentuximab vedotin exposure. CD4+ T cells were purified from thawed PBMCs by magnetic negative selection with a Miltenyi CD4+ T cell isolation kit. The trial cohort was composed of around 60 patients with relapsed/refractory classical Hodgkin lymphoma, for whom complete response, partial response or progressive disease was recorded as best overall response. Trial patients were treated with single-agent nivolumab in the multi-cohort phase II CheckMate 205 trial. An independent review committee assessed best overall response by applying the 2007 International Working Group response criteria. Trial PBMCs were collected just before the start of nivolumab (C1D1) and during therapy at cycle 2 day 1 and cycle 4 day 1. Peripheral blood was collected in 8 mL Vacutainer Cell Preparation Tubes, from which PBMCs were isolated by centrifugation and then cryopreserved. Purified CD4+ and CD8+ fractions were prepared only for cases in which an additional PBMC sample was available. Magnetically labelled cells were removed on LS columns in a quadroMACS separator, and the flow-through was collected as the purified fraction.

The specimen was CD4+ T cells from blood, collected before the fourth cycle of nivolumab. The receptor chain draws on TRBV6-1 and TRBJ1-5; the junction holds 7 bases that match TRBD1. This sequence originates from a human donor with classical Hodgkin lymphoma. CDR3 reads: CASSARPTGSDQPQHF. The DNA is TGTGCCAGCAGTGCCCGCCCGACAGGGTCTGATCAGCCCCAGCATTTT.